This T cell receptor beta chain was sequenced in a study of shared clonotypes between healthy human individuals. Germline CDR1 is WSHSY and CDR2 is SAAADI. The germline V and J ends were trimmed by 2 bases and 5 bases, with 24 bases remaining between them. There are 18 residues in the CDR3. Methods used by the authors: Junction-only immunoSEQ sequences carried no quality scores, so filtering differed. Generated by immunoSEQ multiplex PCR, the TCRdb table keeps only in-frame clones and is missing some. V, J and clone size were drawn from that table, and D and trimming were deduced from the DNA. The sample has hundreds of thousands of clones, less than 80% seen once.

The sample consisted of memory CD4+ T cells sorted from blood. Subset reported: CD45RA-negative fraction. The V call is TRBV10-2, the J call TRBJ1-2; D gene unclear. This receptor was taken from a woman aged 30 to 39 in good health. The CDR3 sequence is CASSEPYFGDTVGYGYTF. The CDR3 nucleotides are TGCGCCAGCAGTGAGCCTTACTTTGGCGACACGGTGGGGTATGGCTACACCTTC.